A few counts support the clone carrying this T cell receptor (beta chain). Its antigen remains unidentified. The method was immunoSEQ multiplex PCR; TCRdb's version includes in-frame clones alone and lacks a portion of them. The repertoire holds about 120,000 clones, with 85% to 95% as singletons. The sample originates from a study of T cell responses to AZD1222 COVID-19 vaccine. This CDR3 is 12 amino acids long. Trimming pared 6 bases from V and 0 bases from J, leaving 5 bases between. The study's findings and limits: Regions left unmutated in variants are reportedly the target of nearly half of spike-specific TCRs.

The sequencing used peripheral blood, collected 28 days after the second AZD1222 dose. V gene TRBV12-3 or TRBV12-4 combines with J gene TRBJ1-1; no clear D. This TCR was recovered from an adult who received the AZD1222 COVID-19 vaccine. CDR3 in amino acids: CASSRLNTEAFF. CDR3 coding DNA: TGTGCCAGCAGCAGATTGAACACTGAAGCTTTCTTT.